This T cell receptor beta chain was captured by sequencing in a study of T cell clonality in common variable immunodeficiency. Donors gave roughly 5 to 8.5 ml heparinized peripheral whole blood. The method was immunoSEQ multiplex PCR; TCRdb's version includes in-frame clones alone and lacks a portion of them. Sampling found 40,000 to 50,000 clones, none seen once. Study outcomes and limitations: CVID subjects shared fewer TCRbeta clones than healthy controls did. Reportedly, TCR beta sequences from common variable immunodeficiency showed fewer deletions and N-nucleotide insertions.

This clone came up many times. The antigen is unknown. This clonotype originated in a person aged 18-70 years in good health. The sample comprised peripheral blood mononuclear cells.

CDR3 protein: CASSQQGSREPQHF. The CDR3 bases that were read are TGTGCCAGCAGCCAACAGGGGTCGAGGGAGCCC. This chain uses TRBV2 with TRBJ1-5, with 7 bases matching TRBD1. The read ends 3 residues shy of where the CDR3 ends; the end is completed using the germline J gene. The CDR3 loop spans 14 amino acids. The junction had 10 bases not matched to a gene; V was cut back by 6 bases and J by 8 bases. Germline CDR1 and CDR2: SNHLY and FYNNEI.